This paragraph reports one TCR beta chain. Its antigen remains unknown. This sample was taken from a study of cytomegalovirus exposure and HLA in healthy donors. Overall study results and limits: Most subjects had HLA-A and HLA-B alleles reportedly predicted accurately by TCR beta sequences. The study found most TCR sequences rare, yet found some public TCRs in many donors.

Germline-derived CDR1 and CDR2 are MNHEY and SMNVEV (reference sequence). Trimming took 6 bases from V and 5 from J; bases not matched to a gene: 5. The CDR3 covers 14 residues. Researchers ran the PCR with 60 Vbeta and 13 Jbeta primers. Generated by immunoSEQ multiplex PCR, the TCRdb table keeps only in-frame clones and is missing some. The sample includes around 170,000 clones, around four fifths of them seen just once. Sequencing was done on a sample of PBMCs. This sequence was found in a man between 18 and 35 years old in good health and CMV-seronegative. The chain carries TRBV27 and TRBJ2-3; 10 positions match TRBD2. CDR3 sequence reads: CASSPGLARDTQYF. The CDR3 bases are TGTGCCAGCAGCCCGGGACTAGCGAGAGATACGCAGTATTTT.